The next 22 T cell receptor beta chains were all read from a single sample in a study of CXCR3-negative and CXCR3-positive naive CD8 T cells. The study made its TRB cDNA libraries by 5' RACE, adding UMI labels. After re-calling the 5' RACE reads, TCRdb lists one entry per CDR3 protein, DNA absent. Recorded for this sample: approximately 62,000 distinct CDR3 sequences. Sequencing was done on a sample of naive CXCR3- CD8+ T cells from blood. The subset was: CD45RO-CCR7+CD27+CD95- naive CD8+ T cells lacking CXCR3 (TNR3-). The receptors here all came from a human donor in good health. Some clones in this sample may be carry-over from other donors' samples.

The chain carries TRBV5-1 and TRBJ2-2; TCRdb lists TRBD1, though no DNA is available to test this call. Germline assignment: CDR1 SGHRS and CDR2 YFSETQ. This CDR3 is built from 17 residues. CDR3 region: CASSLGAGTGNTGELFF.

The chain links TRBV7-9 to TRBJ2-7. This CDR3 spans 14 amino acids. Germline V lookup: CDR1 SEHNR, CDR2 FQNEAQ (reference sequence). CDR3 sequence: CASSFFERGYEQYF.

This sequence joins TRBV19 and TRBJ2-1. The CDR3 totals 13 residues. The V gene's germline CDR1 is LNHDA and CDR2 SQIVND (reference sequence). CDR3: CASSIRVYNEQFF.

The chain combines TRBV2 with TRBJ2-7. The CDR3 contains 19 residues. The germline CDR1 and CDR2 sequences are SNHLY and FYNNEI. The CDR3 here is CASSERRGTARTSSYEQYF.

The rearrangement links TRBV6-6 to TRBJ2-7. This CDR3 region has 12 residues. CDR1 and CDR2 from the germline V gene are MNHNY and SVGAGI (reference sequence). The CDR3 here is CASRTFSYEQYF.

This CDR3 reads CSVEAGSRFSEQYF. V usage is TRBV29-1 and J usage is TRBJ2-7. CDR3 length: 14 residues. CDR1 and CDR2 (germline): SQVTM, ANQGSEA.

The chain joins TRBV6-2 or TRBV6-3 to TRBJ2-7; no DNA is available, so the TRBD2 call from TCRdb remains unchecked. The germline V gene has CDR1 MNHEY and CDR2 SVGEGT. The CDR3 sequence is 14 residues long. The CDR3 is CASLEVGGDYEQYF.

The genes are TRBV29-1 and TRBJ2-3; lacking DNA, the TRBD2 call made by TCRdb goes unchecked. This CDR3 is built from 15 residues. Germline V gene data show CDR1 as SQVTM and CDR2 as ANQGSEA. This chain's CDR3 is CSGLAGGPVTDTQYF.

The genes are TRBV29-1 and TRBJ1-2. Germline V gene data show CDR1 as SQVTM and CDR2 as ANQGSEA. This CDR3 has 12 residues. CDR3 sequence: CSVDGRNYGYTF.

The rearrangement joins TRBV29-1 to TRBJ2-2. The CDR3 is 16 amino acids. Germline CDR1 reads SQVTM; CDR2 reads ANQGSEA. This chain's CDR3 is CSVELAVTTNTGELFF.

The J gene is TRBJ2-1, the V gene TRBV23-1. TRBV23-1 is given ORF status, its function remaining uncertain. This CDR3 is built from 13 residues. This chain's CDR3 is CASSQDGVNEQFF.

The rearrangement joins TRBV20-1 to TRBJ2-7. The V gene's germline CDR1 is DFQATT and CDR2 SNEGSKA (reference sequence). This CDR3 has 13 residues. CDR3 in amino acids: CSARDSDSYEQYF.

Here the CDR3 reads CASSLKEGEEGYEQYF. The V call is TRBV7-9, the J call TRBJ2-7; without DNA, the TCRdb call of TRBD2 cannot be checked. Germline CDR1 is SEHNR and CDR2 is FQNEAQ (reference sequence). This CDR3 is built from 16 residues.

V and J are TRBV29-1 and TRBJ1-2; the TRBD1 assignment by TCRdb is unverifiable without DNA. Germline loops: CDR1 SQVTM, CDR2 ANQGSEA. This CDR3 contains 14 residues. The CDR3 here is CSAFPGTDVYGYTF.

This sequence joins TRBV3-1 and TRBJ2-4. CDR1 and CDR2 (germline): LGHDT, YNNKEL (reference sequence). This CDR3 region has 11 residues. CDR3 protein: CASSLKNIQYF.

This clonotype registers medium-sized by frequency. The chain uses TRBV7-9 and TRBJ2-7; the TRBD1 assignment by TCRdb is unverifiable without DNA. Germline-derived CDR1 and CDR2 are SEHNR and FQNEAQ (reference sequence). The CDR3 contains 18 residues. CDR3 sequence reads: CASSLQGDSTPGSYEQYF.

Here the CDR3 reads CSAENLGGMNTEAFF. This rearrangement joins TRBV20-1 to TRBJ1-1; TCRdb's D call of TRBD1 is untestable without DNA. The CDR3 has 15 residues. Germline V gene lookup returns CDR1 DFQATT and CDR2 SNEGSKA (reference sequence).

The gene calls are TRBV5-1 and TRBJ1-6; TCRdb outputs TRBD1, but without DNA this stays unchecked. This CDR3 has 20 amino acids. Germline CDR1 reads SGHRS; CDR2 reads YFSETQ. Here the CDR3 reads CASSSLTGTGGVQGDSPLHF.

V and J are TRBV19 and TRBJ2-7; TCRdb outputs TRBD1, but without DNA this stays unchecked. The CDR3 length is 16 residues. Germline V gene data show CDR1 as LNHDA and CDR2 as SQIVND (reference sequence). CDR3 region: CASSFSSGTAAHEQYF.

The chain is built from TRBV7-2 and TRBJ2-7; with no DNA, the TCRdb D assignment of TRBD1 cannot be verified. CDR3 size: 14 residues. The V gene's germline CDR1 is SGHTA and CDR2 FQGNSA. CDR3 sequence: CASSLAEGVYEQYF.

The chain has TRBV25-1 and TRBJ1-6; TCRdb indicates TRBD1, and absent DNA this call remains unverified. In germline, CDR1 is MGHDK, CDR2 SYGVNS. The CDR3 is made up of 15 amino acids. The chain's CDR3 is CASSELTGGDSPLHF.

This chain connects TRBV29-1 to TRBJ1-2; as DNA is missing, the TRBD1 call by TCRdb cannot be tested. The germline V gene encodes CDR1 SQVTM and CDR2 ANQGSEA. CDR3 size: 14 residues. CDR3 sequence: CSVEEGRRDYGYTF.